This T cell receptor beta chain was profiled in a study of read filtering for tumor transcriptome and immune sequencing (dated by TCRdb to the early 2020s). A note on the overall study: Of the patients in the cohort, more than 16 were male and more than 12 were female, and their mean age was approximately 70 years, with a range of roughly 45 to 80. The study compared TCR repertoires from targeted immune repertoire sequencing and bulk whole-transcriptome sequencing run on the same bone marrow samples. One main goal was a read-filtering strategy for immune repertoire data, in particular deciding whether clonotypes backed by only one read should be removed. TCR-region mapped reads per sample ranged from about 3.5 to 11 million with IR-seq versus only 85 to 1273 with RNA-seq. After DNase treatment, whole-transcriptome libraries were prepared with the TruSeq RNA Access Library Prep Kit. Under revised international staging, about eight patients fell into R-ISS I, about 17 into R-ISS II and 7 into R-ISS III. General study outcomes and caveats: The sorted CD138-negative fraction was not purified T cells but a mixed bone marrow immune population. Compared with RNA-seq, IR-seq captured clonotypes at much higher depth and more reliably, and a smaller IR-seq throughput was enough to identify most shared clonotypes. Single-read clonotypes made up around 82% of clonotypes but approximately 3.5% of total reads in IR-seq, and 70% to 75% of clonotypes and around 45% of reads in RNA-seq. Removing single-read clonotypes increased the correlation between IR-seq and RNA-seq shared clonotype proportions.

Every patient had bone marrow sampled at the time of active disease. Ficoll-Hypaque density gradient centrifugation was used to isolate bone marrow mononuclear cells. Myeloma plasma cells were removed and CD138-negative cells were obtained by negative selection following labeling with CD138 magnetic microbeads on a MACS separator. Flow cytometry on an Attune NxT with CD138 antibodies was used to check the purity of the isolated cells. Total RNA was extracted using TRIzol reagent and was quantified on a NanoDrop spectrophotometer. For each patient, paired RNA-seq and IR-seq were run on the CD138-negative bone marrow sample from that patient. This clonotype is deemed medium-sized (0.01 to 0.1%). Its antigen remains unidentified. No quality values exist for individual bases; no much larger clone is one base distant. TCR libraries were constructed from 350 to 400 ng RNA using the Immunoverse kit, and molecular barcoded adaptors covering alpha/delta and beta/gamma chains were employed. TCR library preparation was performed with the same RNA that was used for transcriptome sequencing. TCR libraries were sequenced on an Illumina HiSeq 4000 with 2 x 150 cycles. As for the original processing: TCR reads were aligned to human V, D, J and C references and assembled into CDR3 clonotypes with MiXCR, including quality filtering and error correction. The tcR package in R was used to analyze clonotype counts and gene usage diversity. For inspection of raw mapping reads, RNA-seq reads were mapped by STAR aligner version 2.5.3a onto GRCh37 of the human genome. To test how sequencing depth affects detected clonotypes, IR-seq fastq files were randomly downsampled with Seqtk 1.3. TCRdb reanalyzed the raw reads on its own, using fastp at Q25 for trimming and MiXCR for clone calling, and kept in-frame beta chains. Rows merge per CDR3 protein into single entries with the most common DNA and genes. Here the V and J calls rest on TCRdb's processing, not on the authors' analysis. Across this sample there are around 5,500 distinct CDR3 sequences, with about a fifth seen only once. The ten largest clonotypes hold approximately 19% of the sample.

From the cysteine through the phenylalanine, the CDR3 covers 15 amino acids. Only CDR3 DNA is held: 45 bases, read in frame from base 1. Via the germline V gene (reference sequence), CDR1 is DFQATT and CDR2 SNEGSKA. Compared with germline, V lacks 6 bases and J lacks 0 bases; bases without a gene match: 10. The receptor was isolated from a donor older than 35 with multiple myeloma. The sequence joins TRBV20-1 to TRBJ2-7; 8 bases in between match TRBD1. Sequencing was carried out using a population of CD138-negative cells sorted from bone marrow. The cell subset or site label corresponds to: bone marrow mononuclear cells depleted of CD138+ plasma/myeloma cells by negative magnetic selection. Here is the DNA: TGCAGTGCCCGTTCGGACAGGGTAATCTCCTACGAGCAGTACTTC. This is translated as CSARSDRVISYEQYF.